This entry concerns a single T cell receptor beta chain. Its antigen is undetermined. One end of the junction varies from germline; a read error may be responsible. The protocol was immunoSEQ multiplex PCR, while the TCRdb copy is restricted to in-frame clones and leaves out a portion. Of around 29,000 clones in the sample, 76% were seen once. CD4+ T cells from unexposed donors were obtained before the COVID-19 pandemic (2011-2018). The cells were cultured for approximately 10 days before CD4+ T cells were isolated. Unexposed-donor CD4+ T cells were probed with SARS-CoV-2 S/N and four cold-coronavirus spikes, cells permitting. PBMCs were plated at two million per well in IL-2-containing medium. The CDR3 totals 15 residues. Germline V gene data show CDR1 as MNHNY and CDR2 as SVGAGI (reference sequence). The data stem from a study of CD4 T cells in relation to SARS-CoV-2 and coronaviruses. Overall study findings and caveats: About 65% of donors had memory CD4+ clonotypes crossrecognizing SARS-CoV-2 and common cold coronavirus spike.

The receptor was isolated from a human donor in good health. What was sequenced was CD4+ T cells from PBMCs, cultured in vitro. The V call is TRBV6-6, the J call TRBJ2-1, with a tentative D call TRBD2 (6 bases). CDR3 coding DNA: TGTGCCAGCAGTTACTCCCCGGAGGGTTCCAATGAGCAATTCTTC. Protein product: CASSYSPEGSNEQFF.